Following are 5 T cell receptor beta chains from one sample sequenced in a study of T cell repertoires in cytomegalovirus infection (dated by TCRdb to between 2019 and 2020). For sequencing, an Illumina HiSeq 1500 was employed. TCRdb took the public reads, trimmed them with fastp at Q25, ran MiXCR for clone calling and kept in-frame beta chains. Entries that share a CDR3 protein sequence are merged under the most common genes and DNA. In this sample the table shows about 770,000 distinct CDR3 sequences, roughly 28% of which occur a single time. The leading ten clones occupy around 13% of the sample. The treatment or condition label, as the study defines it: in vitro stimulation with specific CMV peptide epitopes to enrich CMV-specific T cells. These TCRs' antigens remain unknown. The sequencing here drew on cultured CD8+ T cells from PBMCs, taken from culture after CMV antigen stimulation. The receptor source for this set is a human donor in good health (CMV status not recorded). Some clones in this sample may be carry-over from other donors' samples.

The rearrangement joins TRBV20-1 to TRBJ1-1; D ambiguous. Trimming left V 6 bases short and J 1 base short, with 9 bases between. The CDR3 has 12 residues. Germline V gene data show CDR1 as DFQATT and CDR2 as SNEGSKA (reference sequence). Written as DNA, the CDR3 is TGCAGTGCCCTAGAGGAGAACACTGAAGCTTTCTTT. This codes for CSALEENTEAFF.

This chain joins TRBV12-3 or TRBV12-4 and TRBJ1-1; D is ambiguous. This CDR3 comprises 16 residues. V lost 5 bases and J 3 bases, leaving 19 bases between the germline ends. CDR3 DNA: TGTGCCAGCAGTCCTCGGGGAGGCCCATGGGACACTGAAGCTTTCTTT. Translated: CASSPRGGPWDTEAFF.

As to this clonotype: One base away lies a much larger clone, so this may be a sequencing read error. The rearrangement links TRBV12-3 or TRBV12-4 to TRBJ2-1, with TRBD1 identical over 9 bases. The CDR3 runs 15 residues. V lost 6 bases and J lost 10; bases outside the gene matches: 13. The DNA for the CDR3 is TGTGCCAGCAGCGATCCGGGACAGGGATCCTACGAGCAGTTCTTC. This translates into CASSDPGQGSYEQFF.

The chain has TRBV6-6 and TRBJ1-2; D not certain. This CDR3 is built from 14 residues. The V and J ends lost 0 bases and 4 bases respectively, with 9 bases between them. Germline V gene lookup returns CDR1 MNHNY and CDR2 SVGAGI (reference sequence). The CDR3 spells CASSYSAGRYGYTF. CDR3 sequence (DNA): TGTGCCAGCAGTTACTCGGCAGGCCGCTATGGCTACACCTTC.

The rearrangement uses TRBV27 and TRBJ1-5; D not certain. This CDR3 spans 15 amino acids. Germline V lookup: CDR1 MNHEY, CDR2 SMNVEV (reference sequence). Trimming removed 0 bases at V and 2 bases at J, with 8 bases between. In nucleotides, the CDR3 is TGTGCCAGCAGTTTATCATTAAGGGGCAATCAGCCCCAGCATTTT. The encoded protein is CASSLSLRGNQPQHF.